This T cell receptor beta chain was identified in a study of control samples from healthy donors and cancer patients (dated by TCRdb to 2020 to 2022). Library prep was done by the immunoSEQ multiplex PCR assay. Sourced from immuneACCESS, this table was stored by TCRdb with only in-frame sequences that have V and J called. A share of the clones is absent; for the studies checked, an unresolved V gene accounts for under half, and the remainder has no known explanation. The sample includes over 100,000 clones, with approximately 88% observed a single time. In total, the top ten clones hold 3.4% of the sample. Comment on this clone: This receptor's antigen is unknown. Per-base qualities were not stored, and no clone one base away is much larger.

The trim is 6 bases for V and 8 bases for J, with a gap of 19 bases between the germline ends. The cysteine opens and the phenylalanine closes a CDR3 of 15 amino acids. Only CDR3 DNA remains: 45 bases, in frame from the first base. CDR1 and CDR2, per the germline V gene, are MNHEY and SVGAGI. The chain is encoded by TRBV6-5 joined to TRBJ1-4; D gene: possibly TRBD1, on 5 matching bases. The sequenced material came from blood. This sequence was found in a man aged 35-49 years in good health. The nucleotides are TGTGCCAGCAGACGAACGGGGGGGAGGAGAGAAAAACTGTTTTTT. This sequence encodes CASRRTGGRREKLFF.